This T cell receptor (beta chain) was profiled in a study of cytomegalovirus exposure and HLA in healthy donors. About the study: Roughly four fifths of 350 to 400 genotyped donors fell in the Caucasian-associated ancestry cluster. General study findings and limits: Later analysis associated a missense DCLRE1C variant with TCR beta V- and J-gene trimming. Later analysis showed most CMV-associated TCR beta chains appearing HLA-restricted. It was reported that the classifier diagnosed cytomegalovirus status with high specificity and sensitivity in both the original and validation cohorts.

The PCR was carried out with 60 Vbeta primers and 13 Jbeta primers. Data came from immunoSEQ multiplex PCR; TCRdb stores just in-frame clones and leaves some out. The repertoire consists of 110,000 to 150,000 clones, with 70% occurring once and the leading ten covering approximately 1.6%. Comments on this clone: Its antigen is still unknown.

This TCR came from a woman in her twenties or thirties in good health and CMV-seronegative. The specimen sequenced was PBMCs.

Here the CDR3 DNA reads TGCGCCAGCAGCCAAGTGACAGGGGCGTATGGCTACACCTTC. The encoded protein is CASSQVTGAYGYTF. The chain couples TRBV5-1 to TRBJ1-2, with 8 bases matching TRBD1. This CDR3 is 14 amino acids long. Trimming cost V 4 bases and J 5 bases; bases outside gene matches: 7. The germline V gene encodes CDR1 SGHRS and CDR2 YFSETQ. The whole variable domain, filled in from reference TRBV5-1 and TRBJ1-2, reads KAGVTQTPRYLIKTRGQQVTLSCSPISGHRSVSWYQQTPGQGLQFLFEYFSETQRNKGNFPGRFSGRQFSNSRSEMNVSTLELGDSALYLCASSQVTGAYGYTFGSGTRLTVV.